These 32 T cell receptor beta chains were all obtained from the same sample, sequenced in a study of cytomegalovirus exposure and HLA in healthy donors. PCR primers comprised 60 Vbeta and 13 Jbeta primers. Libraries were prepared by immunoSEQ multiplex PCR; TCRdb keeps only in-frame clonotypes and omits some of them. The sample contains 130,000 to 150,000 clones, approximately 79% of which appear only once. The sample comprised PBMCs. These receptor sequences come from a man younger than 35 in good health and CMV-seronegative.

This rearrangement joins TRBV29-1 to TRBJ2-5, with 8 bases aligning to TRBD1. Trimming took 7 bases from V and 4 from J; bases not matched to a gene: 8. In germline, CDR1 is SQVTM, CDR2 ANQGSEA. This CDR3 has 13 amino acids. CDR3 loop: CSASDRVGETQYF. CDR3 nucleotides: TGCAGCGCTTCGGACAGGGTAGGAGAGACCCAGTACTTC.

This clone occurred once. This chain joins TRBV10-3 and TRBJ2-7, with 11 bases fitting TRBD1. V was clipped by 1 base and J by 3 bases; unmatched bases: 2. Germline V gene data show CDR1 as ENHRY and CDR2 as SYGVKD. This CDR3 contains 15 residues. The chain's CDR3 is CAISELGTGGYEQYF. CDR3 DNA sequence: TGTGCCATCAGTGAGTTGGGGACAGGGGGCTACGAGCAGTACTTC.

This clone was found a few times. The CDR3 spells CASSLRRDQPQHF. As DNA, the CDR3 is TGTGCCAGCAGTTTACGACGGGATCAGCCCCAGCATTTT. The chain employs TRBV6-5 and TRBJ1-5; D gene ambiguous. This CDR3 has 13 residues. Germline V lookup: CDR1 MNHEY, CDR2 SVGAGI. Deletions cut 4 bases from V and 5 bases from J, with 9 bases between.

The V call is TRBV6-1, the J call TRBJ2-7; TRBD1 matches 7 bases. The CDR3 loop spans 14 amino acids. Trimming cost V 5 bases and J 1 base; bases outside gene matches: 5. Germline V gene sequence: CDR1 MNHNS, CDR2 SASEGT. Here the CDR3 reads CASSLWDSSYEQYF. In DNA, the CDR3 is TGTGCCAGCAGTCTTTGGGACAGTTCCTACGAGCAGTACTTC.

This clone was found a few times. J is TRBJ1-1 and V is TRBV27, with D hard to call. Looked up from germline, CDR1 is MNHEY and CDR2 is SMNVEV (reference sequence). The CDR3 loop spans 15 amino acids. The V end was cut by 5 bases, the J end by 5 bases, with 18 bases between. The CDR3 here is CASSLGRGLSTEAFF. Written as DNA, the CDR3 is TGTGCCAGCAGTCTCGGCCGGGGATTAAGTACTGAAGCTTTCTTT.

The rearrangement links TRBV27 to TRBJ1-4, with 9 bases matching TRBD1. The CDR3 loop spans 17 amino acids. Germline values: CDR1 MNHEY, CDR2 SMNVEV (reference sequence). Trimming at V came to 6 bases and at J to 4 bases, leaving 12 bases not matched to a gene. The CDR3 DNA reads TGTGCCAGCAGATCCACGAGAAGACAGGGGGGTAATGAAAAACTGTTTTTT. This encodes CASRSTRRQGGNEKLFF. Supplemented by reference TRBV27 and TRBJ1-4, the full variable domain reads EAQVTQNPRYLITVTGKKLTVTCSQNMNHEYMSWYRQDPGLGLRQIYYSMNVEVTDKGDVPEGYKVSRKEKRNFPLILESPSPNQTSLYFCASRSTRRQGGNEKLFFGSGTQLSVL.

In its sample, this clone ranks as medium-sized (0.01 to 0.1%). The CDR3 DNA is TGTGCCAGCAGCCAAGATGGTGGAGGGTCCTACACTGAAGCTTTCTTT. It codes for CASSQDGGGSYTEAFF. The J gene is TRBJ1-1, the V gene TRBV4-2; D is unclear. The V end lost 0 bases, the J end lost 3 bases, and 14 bases lay between the germline ends. Germline-derived CDR1 and CDR2 are LGHNA and YNFKEQ. The CDR3 runs to 16 residues.

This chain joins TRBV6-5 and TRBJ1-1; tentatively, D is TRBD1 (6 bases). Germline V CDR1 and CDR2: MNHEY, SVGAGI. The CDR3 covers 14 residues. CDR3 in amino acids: CASRAGAMNTEAFF. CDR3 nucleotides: TGTGCGAGTAGAGCAGGGGCTATGAACACTGAAGCTTTCTTT.

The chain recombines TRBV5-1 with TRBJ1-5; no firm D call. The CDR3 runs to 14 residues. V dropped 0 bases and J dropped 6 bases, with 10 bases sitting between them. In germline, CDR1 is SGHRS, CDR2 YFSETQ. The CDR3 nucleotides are TGCGCCAGCAGCTTGGTACCGGGTGGTCAGCCCCAGCATTTT. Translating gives CASSLVPGGQPQHF.

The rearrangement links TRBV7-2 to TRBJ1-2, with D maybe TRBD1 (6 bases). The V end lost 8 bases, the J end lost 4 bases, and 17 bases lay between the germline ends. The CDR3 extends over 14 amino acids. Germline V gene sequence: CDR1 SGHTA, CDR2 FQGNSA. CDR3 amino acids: CASDLRGGGYGYTF. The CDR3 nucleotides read TGTGCCAGCGATCTTAGGGGGGGCGGCTATGGCTACACCTTC. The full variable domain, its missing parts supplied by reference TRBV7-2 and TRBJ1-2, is GAGVSQSPSNKVTEKGKDVELRCDPISGHTALYWYRQSLGQGLEFLIYFQGNSAPDKSGLPSDRFSAERTGGSVSTLTIQRTQQEDSAVYLCASDLRGGGYGYTFGSGTRLTVV.

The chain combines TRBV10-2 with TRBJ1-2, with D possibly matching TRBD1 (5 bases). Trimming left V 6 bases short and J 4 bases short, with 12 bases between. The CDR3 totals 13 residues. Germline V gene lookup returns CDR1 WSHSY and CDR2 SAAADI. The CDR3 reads CASSEGRGYGYTF. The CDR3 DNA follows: TGCGCCAGCAGCGAGGGACGGGGCTATGGCTACACCTTC.

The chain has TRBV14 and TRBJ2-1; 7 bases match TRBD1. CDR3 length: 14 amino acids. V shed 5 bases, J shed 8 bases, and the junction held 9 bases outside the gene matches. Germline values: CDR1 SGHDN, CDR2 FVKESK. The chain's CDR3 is CASSIVGGRDEQFF. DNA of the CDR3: TGTGCCAGCAGCATCGTAGGGGGCAGGGATGAGCAGTTCTTC.

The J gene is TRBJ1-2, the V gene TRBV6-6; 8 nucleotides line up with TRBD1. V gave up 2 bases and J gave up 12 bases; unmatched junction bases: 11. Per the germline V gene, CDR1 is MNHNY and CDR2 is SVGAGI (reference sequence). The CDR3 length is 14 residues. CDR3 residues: CASSYEGRGPGDTF. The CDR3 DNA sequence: TGTGCCAGCAGTTACGAAGGCAGGGGGCCTGGAGACACCTTC.

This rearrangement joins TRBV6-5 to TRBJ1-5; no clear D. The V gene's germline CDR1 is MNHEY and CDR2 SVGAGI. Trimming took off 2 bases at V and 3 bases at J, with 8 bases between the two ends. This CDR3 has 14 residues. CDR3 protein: CASSYGRSNQPQHF. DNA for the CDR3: TGTGCCAGCAGTTACGGCAGGTCCAATCAGCCCCAGCATTTT.

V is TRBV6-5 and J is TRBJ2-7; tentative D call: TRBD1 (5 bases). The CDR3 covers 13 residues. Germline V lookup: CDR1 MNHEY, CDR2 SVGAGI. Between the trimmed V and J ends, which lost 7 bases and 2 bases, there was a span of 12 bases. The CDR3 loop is CASKSQDTYEQYF. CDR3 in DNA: TGTGCCAGCAAATCACAGGATACCTACGAGCAGTACTTC.

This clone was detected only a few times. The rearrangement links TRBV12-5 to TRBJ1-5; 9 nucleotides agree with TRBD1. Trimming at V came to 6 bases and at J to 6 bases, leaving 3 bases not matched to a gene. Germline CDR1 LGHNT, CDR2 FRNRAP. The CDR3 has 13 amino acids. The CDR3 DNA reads TGTGCTAGTGGGACAGGGGGAGGTCAGCCCCAGCATTTT. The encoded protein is CASGTGGGQPQHF.

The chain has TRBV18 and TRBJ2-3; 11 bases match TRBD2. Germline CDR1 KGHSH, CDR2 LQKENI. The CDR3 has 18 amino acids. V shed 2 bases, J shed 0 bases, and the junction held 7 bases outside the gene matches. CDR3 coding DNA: TGTGCCAGCTCACCAGAACTAGCGGGGGCCATTAGCACAGATACGCAGTATTTT. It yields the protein CASSPELAGAISTDTQYF.

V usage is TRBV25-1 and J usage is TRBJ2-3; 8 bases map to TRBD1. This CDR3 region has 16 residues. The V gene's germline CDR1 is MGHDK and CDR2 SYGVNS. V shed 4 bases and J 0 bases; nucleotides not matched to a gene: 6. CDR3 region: CASSVATGVSTDTQYF. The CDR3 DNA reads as TGTGCCAGCAGTGTCGCGACAGGGGTCAGCACAGATACGCAGTATTTT.

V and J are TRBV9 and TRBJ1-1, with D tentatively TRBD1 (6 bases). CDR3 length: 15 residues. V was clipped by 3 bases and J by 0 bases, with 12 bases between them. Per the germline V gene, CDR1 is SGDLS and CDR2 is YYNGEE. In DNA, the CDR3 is TGTGCCAGCAGCGGGACAGTGGGTATGAACACTGAAGCTTTCTTT. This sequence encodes CASSGTVGMNTEAFF.

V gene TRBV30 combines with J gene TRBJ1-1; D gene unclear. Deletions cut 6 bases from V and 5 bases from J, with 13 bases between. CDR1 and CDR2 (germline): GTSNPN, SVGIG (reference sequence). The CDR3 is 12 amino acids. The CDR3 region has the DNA TGTGCCTGTCTCTCCGGGAGGACTGAAGCTTTCTTT. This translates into CACLSGRTEAFF.

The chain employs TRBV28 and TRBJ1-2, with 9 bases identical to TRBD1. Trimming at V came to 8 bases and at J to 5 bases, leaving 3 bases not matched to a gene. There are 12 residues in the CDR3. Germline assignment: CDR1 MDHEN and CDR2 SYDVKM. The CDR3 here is CASGTGLYGYTF. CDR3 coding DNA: TGTGCCAGCGGGACAGGGTTGTATGGCTACACCTTC.

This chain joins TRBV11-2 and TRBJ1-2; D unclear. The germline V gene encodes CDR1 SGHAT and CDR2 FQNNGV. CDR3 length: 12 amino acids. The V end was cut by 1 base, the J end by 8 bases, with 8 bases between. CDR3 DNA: TGTGCCAGCAGCTTAGGCGCCGAGGGCTACACCTTC. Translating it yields CASSLGAEGYTF.

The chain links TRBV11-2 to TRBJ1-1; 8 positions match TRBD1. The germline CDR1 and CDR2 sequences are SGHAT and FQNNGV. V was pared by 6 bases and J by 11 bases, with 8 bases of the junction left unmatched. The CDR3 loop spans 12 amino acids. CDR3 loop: CASSKDRVDAFF. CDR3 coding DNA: TGTGCCAGCAGTAAGGACAGGGTCGACGCTTTCTTT.

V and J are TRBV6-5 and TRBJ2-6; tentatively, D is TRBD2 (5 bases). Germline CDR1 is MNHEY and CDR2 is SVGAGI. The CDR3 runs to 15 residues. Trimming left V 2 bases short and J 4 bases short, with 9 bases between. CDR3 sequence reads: CASSYEGSGANVLTF. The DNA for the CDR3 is TGTGCCAGCAGTTACGAGGGTTCCGGGGCCAACGTCCTGACTTTC.

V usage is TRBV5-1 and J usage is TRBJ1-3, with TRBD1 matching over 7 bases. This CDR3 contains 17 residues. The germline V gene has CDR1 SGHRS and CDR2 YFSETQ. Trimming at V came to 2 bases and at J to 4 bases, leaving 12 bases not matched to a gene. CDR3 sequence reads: CASSLQGIGLSGNTIYF. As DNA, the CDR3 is TGCGCCAGCAGCTTACAGGGGATTGGCCTCTCCGGAAACACCATATATTTT.

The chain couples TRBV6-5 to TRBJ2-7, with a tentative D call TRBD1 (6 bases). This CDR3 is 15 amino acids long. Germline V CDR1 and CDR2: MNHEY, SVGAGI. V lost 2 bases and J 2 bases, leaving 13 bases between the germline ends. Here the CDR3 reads CASSYLRRGTYEQYF. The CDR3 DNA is TGTGCCAGCAGTTACCTCCGCAGGGGAACCTACGAGCAGTACTTC.

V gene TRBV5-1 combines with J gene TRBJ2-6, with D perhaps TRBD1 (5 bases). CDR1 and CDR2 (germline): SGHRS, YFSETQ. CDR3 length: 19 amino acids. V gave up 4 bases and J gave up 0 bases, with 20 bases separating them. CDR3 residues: CASSRTSTSDNSGANVLTF. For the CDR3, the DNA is TGCGCCAGCAGCCGAACCTCCACCTCGGACAACTCTGGGGCCAACGTCCTGACTTTC.

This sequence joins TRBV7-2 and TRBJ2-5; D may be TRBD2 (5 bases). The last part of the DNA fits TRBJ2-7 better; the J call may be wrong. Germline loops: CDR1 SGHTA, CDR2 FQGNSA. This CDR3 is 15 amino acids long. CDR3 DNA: TGTGCCAGCAGCTTAGATCATGGAGGCTACTACGAGCAGTACTTC. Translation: CASSLDHGGYYEQYF.

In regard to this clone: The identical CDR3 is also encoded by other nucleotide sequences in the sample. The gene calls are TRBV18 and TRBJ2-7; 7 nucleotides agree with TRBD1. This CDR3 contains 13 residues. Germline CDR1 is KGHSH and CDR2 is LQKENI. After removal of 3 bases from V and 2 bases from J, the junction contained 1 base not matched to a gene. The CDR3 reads CASSPGQTYEQYF. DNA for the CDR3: TGTGCCAGCTCACCGGGACAGACCTACGAGCAGTACTTC.

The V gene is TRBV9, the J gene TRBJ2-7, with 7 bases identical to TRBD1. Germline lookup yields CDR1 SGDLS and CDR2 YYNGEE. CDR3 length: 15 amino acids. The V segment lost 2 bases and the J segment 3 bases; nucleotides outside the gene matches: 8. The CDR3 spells CASSVGTVGIYEQYF. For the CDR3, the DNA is TGTGCCAGCAGCGTTGGGACAGTGGGGATCTACGAGCAGTACTTC. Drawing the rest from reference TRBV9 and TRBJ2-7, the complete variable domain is DSGVTQTPKHLITATGQRVTLRCSPRSGDLSVYWYQQSLDQGLQFLIQYYNGEERAKGNILERFSAQQFPDLHSELNLSSLELGDSALYFCASSVGTVGIYEQYFGPGTRLTVT.

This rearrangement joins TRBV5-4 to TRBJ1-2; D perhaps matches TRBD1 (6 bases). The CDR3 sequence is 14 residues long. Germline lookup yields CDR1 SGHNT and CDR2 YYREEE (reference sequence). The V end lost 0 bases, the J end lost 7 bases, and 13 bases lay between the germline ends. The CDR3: CASSLGSTGSGYTF. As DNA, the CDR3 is TGTGCCAGCAGCTTGGGTTCTACAGGGAGTGGCTACACCTTC.

CDR3 bases: TGCAGTGCTAGAGTTAGCGAAAAACTGTTTTTT. The encoded protein is CSARVSEKLFF. V gene TRBV20-1 combines with J gene TRBJ1-4; no reliable D call. The V end was cut by 1 base, the J end by 8 bases, with 5 bases between. This CDR3 has 11 residues. Germline lookup yields CDR1 DFQATT and CDR2 SNEGSKA (reference sequence).